The entry that follows covers one T cell receptor (beta chain) sequence. TCRdb re-analysed the RT-PCR reads in MiXCR, keeping a single row per CDR3 protein. The sample has about 700,000 distinct CDR3 sequences, 14% seen once. The CDR3 sequence is 15 residues long. The germline V gene encodes CDR1 MDHEN and CDR2 SYDVKM. V was cut by 4 bases and J by 0 bases, with 10 bases left in between. The clonotype comes from a female donor in good health, serving as a healthy control. Sequencing used memory CD4+ T cells from blood. The V and J genes are TRBV28 and TRBJ2-1; D is undetermined. CDR3 sequence (DNA): TGTGCCAGCAGTTCCTACCCTAGCTCCTACAATGAGCAGTTCTTC. Its translation is CASSSYPSSYNEQFF. The whole variable domain, remainder taken from reference TRBV28 and TRBJ2-1, is DVKVTQSSRYLVKRTGEKVFLECVQDMDHENMFWYRQDPGLGLRLIYFSYDVKMKEKGDIPEGYSVSREKKERFSLILESASTNQTSMYLCASSSYPSSYNEQFFGPGTRLTVL.